This TCR beta chain was captured in a study of blood T cell repertoires in COVID-19. The protocol was immunoSEQ multiplex PCR, while the TCRdb copy is restricted to in-frame clones and leaves out a portion. The sample comprises about 220,000 clones, 88% of which are singletons, and over 2% rests with the top ten. Trimming removed 3 bases from V and 8 bases from J, with 17 bases in between. The CDR3 has 15 amino acids. The V gene's germline CDR1 is LNHDA and CDR2 SQIVND (reference sequence). The rearrangement uses TRBV19 and TRBJ2-1; a possible D gene is TRBD1 (6 bases). The sequenced sample consisted of PBMCs or T cells enriched from blood (not recorded which). The TCR originated in a woman aged 40-49 years with acute COVID-19. CDR3 DNA sequence: TGTGCCAGTAGTATTCGGGAAACAGGGAGATATGAGCAGTTCTTC. Its translation: CASSIRETGRYEQFF.